This T cell receptor beta chain was documented in a study of untreated major depressive disorder. The study's findings and limits: CD4+ T cells from depressed patients used TRBV05-01 (Vbeta 5.1) more often than controls. All top five TRBV05-01 clones per subject were private clones.

Concerning this clone itself: What it recognizes is unknown.

The germline CDR1 and CDR2 sequences are MNHNS and SASEGT. V lost 4 bases and J lost 2, with 8 bases in between. The CDR3 is made up of 13 amino acids. Sequencing used immunoSEQ multiplex PCR; TCRdb keeps in-frame clones, though not all of them. This sample carries approximately 13,000 clones, 85% to 95% of them seen once, and the ten largest clones take less than 0.9%. The chain uses TRBV6-1 and TRBJ1-2; D might be TRBD1 (5 bases). Sequencing was carried out using CD4+ T cells from PBMCs. This TCR came from a man aged 25 to 40 with major depressive disorder. As DNA, the CDR3 is TGTGCCAGCAGTGCGTCAGGGAACTATGGCTACACCTTC. Amino acids: CASSASGNYGYTF.